This T cell receptor beta chain was identified during a study of vaccination effects on CD4 cells after COVID-19 (dated by TCRdb to about 2022). Describing the broader study: Each participant received two doses of an mRNA SARS-CoV-2 vaccine, either BNT162b2 or mRNA-1273. Cultures from other donors in the study were sequenced with the Oncomine TCR Beta short-read assay on an Illumina iSeq 100. The study compared SARS-CoV-2 spike-specific CD4+ TCR repertoires before and after mRNA vaccination in COVID-19 convalescent patients and infection-naive vaccine recipients. Altogether, some 11 COVID-19 convalescent patients and a few SARS-CoV-2-naive healthy vaccine recipients made up the full study.

The study at large found these results: Only a small number of convalescent patients were included, and no early post-infection timepoints were available, which limited the study. In healthy vaccine recipients, vaccine-induced clones were almost all SARS-CoV-2 mono-reactive, with only 1 of 255 being cross-reactive with common cold coronaviruses. Clones induced by infection and clones induced by vaccination both contracted markedly at late timepoints after vaccination, which fits with T cell responses waning over time.

Remarks on this clone: This receptor's antigen is unknown. No base quality information exists; no much larger clone differs at one position.

Libraries were prepared through the immunoSEQ multiplex PCR assay. DNA from the CD4+ T cells that had been cultured and isolated underwent TCR beta CDR3 sequencing. Concerning the study's data processing: Non-productive TCR sequences were removed and reads were trimmed to the CDR3 region, keeping CDR3s of at least 7 amino acids. Antigen-specific clonotypes were identified using the MANAFEST web app by comparison of expansion in peptide wells against reference cultures. Positive clones required FDR<0.05 expansion versus reference and all other wells, odds ratio above 5, and frequency above 0.1% in two replicate wells. A clonotype was defined as cross-reactive if the clonotype was significantly expanded both in SARS-CoV-2 spike wells and in at least one common cold coronavirus spike condition. CDR3 similarity was assessed by Levenshtein distance with the stringdist R package, and unrooted trees were built with ape in R 3.6.1. Drawn from immuneACCESS, this table holds only the in-frame rearrangements with V and J called that TCRdb kept. Clones are partly lost; checked studies trace under half to an unresolved V gene and leave the rest unexplained. V and J calls plus clone size are reproduced from that table; the DNA served to infer D and trimming. This sample lists 40,000 to 50,000 clones; over 60% were detected once. About 3.1% of the sample belongs to the ten largest clones.

V loses 6 bases of germline sequence and J loses 5 bases, and the interval between the two ends is 16 bases. Looking up the germline V gene (reference sequence) yields CDR1 MNHEY and CDR2 SMNVEV. The CDR3 starts with the cysteine, ends with the phenylalanine, and has 14 residues. This entry keeps only the CDR3 DNA: 42 bases, framed from base 1. In the ViraFEST assay, PBMC were stimulated with viral peptide pools, and antigen-specific CD4+ T cell clonotypes were then identified by expansion using TCR sequencing. After roughly 11 days of culture, CD4+ T cells were isolated with the EasySep CD4+ T cell isolation kit. Negative nucleocapsid antibody results before and after vaccination confirmed that the healthy vaccine recipients had no prior SARS-CoV-2 infection. Under 2.5 million PBMC per well were cultured with 9 to 10 ug/ml peptides in IMDM containing 5% human AB serum, approximately 10 IU/ml IL-2 and gentamicin. Half of the culture medium was replaced with fresh IL-2-containing medium on days 3 and 7. Unless noted otherwise, every peptide stimulation condition was cultured in triplicate wells. Using Ficoll-Paque Plus gradient centrifugation, PBMC were separated from whole blood and then either used fresh or cryopreserved at -140C. The overlapping peptide pools covered the spike proteins of SARS-CoV-2 as well as those of the common cold coronaviruses HCoV-NL63, HCoV-OC43 and HCoV-229E. Genomic DNA was extracted from cultured CD4+ T cells with the QIAamp micro DNA kit.

The TCR originated in a human donor who received a COVID-19 vaccine. Here the chain combines TRBV27 and TRBJ1-1, and possibly TRBD1, on 5 matching bases. Sequencing used CD4+ T cells from PBMCs cultured with HCoV-NL63 spike peptides, obtained before COVID-19 vaccination. The meaning of the sample's cell subset or site label: HCoV-NL63 spike overlapping peptide pool stimulation. For the CDR3, the sequence is CASRFGTGGTEAFF. The nucleotide sequence is TGTGCCAGCAGATTTGGGACGGGTGGAACTGAAGCTTTCTTT.